This T cell receptor (beta chain) was sequenced in a study of siplizumab effects on memory and regulatory T cells. Whole-study results and caveats: Alloreactive sequences traceable to unstimulated CD4+ memory cells were significantly reduced by siplizumab. Left unconfirmed was the suppressive function of proliferating Tregs from siplizumab cultures. Memory T cells appeared less diverse than naive cells, which seemed to contribute substantially to alloresponse.

As to this clone: Its antigen is currently unknown.

Germline CDR1 reads SEHNR; CDR2 reads FQNEAQ (reference sequence). The CDR3 sequence is 15 residues long. Trimming shortened V by 5 bases and J by 4 bases, and 15 bases separated the two germline ends. Each sample contributed approximately 96,000 TCR templates to the assay. Sequenced by immunoSEQ multiplex PCR; TCRdb stores in-frame clones only, minus some. Seen here are approximately 50,000 clones, approximately 93% observed once, and the top ten hold approximately 17%. The chain joins TRBV7-9 to TRBJ2-1; tentative D call: TRBD2 (5 bases). The sequence was obtained from a human donor in good health. The source material was CD8+ T cells sorted from blood. The CDR3 protein is CASSPGSSAYNEQFF. In DNA form, the CDR3 reads TGTGCCAGCAGCCCGGGGAGCTCAGCATACAATGAGCAGTTCTTC.